The 15 T cell receptor beta chains given below trace back to one sample, sequenced in a study of T cells in Graves' hyperthyroidism and ophthalmopathy. TCR beta CDR3 regions were amplified from RNA transcripts. HTBI primers were employed in a first-round RT-PCR of the TCR CDR3. TCRdb reprocessed the multiplex PCR reads with MiXCR, giving one entry per CDR3 protein. Of about 760,000 distinct CDR3 sequences listed, 35% were seen once; the top ten hold less than 40%. The sequenced material came from blood. The receptors come from a woman aged 40 to 50 with Graves' hyperthyroidism.

With regard to this clonotype: A much larger clone lies a single base off, so this may be a read error. The chain uses TRBV10-3 and TRBJ2-5, with D uncertain. This CDR3 comprises 14 residues. Germline values: CDR1 ENHRY, CDR2 SYGVKD. This chain's CDR3 is CAVSESGLEETQYF. CDR3 DNA: TGTGCCGTCAGTGAGTCTGGGCTGGAAGAGACCCAGTACTTC.

There are many counts of this clonotype. The J gene is TRBJ2-5, the V gene TRBV20-1; the D gene could be TRBD1 or TRBD2 (6 bases each). V shed 5 bases and J shed 3 bases, with 13 bases lying between them. There are 13 residues in the CDR3. Germline V lookup: CDR1 DFQATT, CDR2 SNEGSKA (reference sequence). The CDR3 DNA reads as TGCAGTGCTCCGGAGGGGGGAGAAGAGACCCAGTACTTC. Translation: CSAPEGGEETQYF.

This clonotype was detected many times. The chain couples TRBV7-9 to TRBJ1-1; D is unresolved. The CDR3 extends over 15 amino acids. From germline, CDR1 is SEHNR and CDR2 FQNEAQ (reference sequence). The V and J ends lost 1 base and 4 bases respectively, with 13 bases between them. The DNA for the CDR3 is TGTGCCAGCAGCTTAGTATTGGCGGGATCCACTGAAGCTTTCTTT. As protein: CASSLVLAGSTEAFF.

This clonotype showed up just once. Its ends do not fully match the called genes, so a read error is possible. The CDR3 bases are TGTGCCAGCACCTCCAGGGAGCTAAACTTGAACGAGCGGTACTTC. It is translated as CASTSRELNLNERYF. This chain joins TRBV12-3 or TRBV12-4 and TRBJ2-7; the D call may be TRBD1 or TRBD2 (5 bases each). This CDR3 has 15 residues.

This clonotype was counted at least ten times. This sequence joins TRBV7-2 and TRBJ1-1, with D maybe TRBD1 (5 bases). The V end lost 3 bases, the J end lost 4 bases, and 12 bases lay between the germline ends. This CDR3 comprises 14 residues. Germline V lookup: CDR1 SGHTA, CDR2 FQGNSA. The chain's CDR3 is CASSFRTSSTEAFF. In DNA, the CDR3 is TGTGCCAGCAGCTTTAGGACAAGCAGCACTGAAGCTTTCTTT. Together with reference TRBV7-2 and TRBJ1-1, the CDR3 gives the full variable domain: GAGVSQSPSNKVTEKGKDVELRCDPISGHTALYWYRQSLGQGLEFLIYFQGNSAPDKSGLPSDRFSAERTGGSVSTLTIQRTQQEDSAVYLCASSFRTSSTEAFFGQGTRLTVV.

Concerning this clonotype: A clone one base away is much larger, so this may be a read error. The V call is TRBV2, the J call TRBJ1-2; D ambiguous. The germline V gene has CDR1 SNHLY and CDR2 FYNNEI. The CDR3 spans 14 residues. This CDR3 reads CTSEVSGSIGGYTF. CDR3 nucleotides: TGTACCAGCGAAGTGTCAGGTTCAATCGGCGGCTACACCTTC.

This clonotype was observed many times. This sequence joins TRBV7-2 and TRBJ1-5; D is uncertain. Trimming took 5 bases from V and 6 from J, leaving 11 bases between them. CDR3 length: 13 amino acids. Germline CDR1 SGHTA, CDR2 FQGNSA. Here the CDR3 reads CASSLGFFQPQHF. The CDR3 DNA reads as TGTGCCAGCAGCCTCGGGTTTTTTCAGCCCCAGCATTTT.

This clonotype showed up many times. The chain links TRBV7-2 to TRBJ2-5; D is undetermined. V shed 5 bases and J shed 5 bases, with 15 bases lying between them. Germline V gene sequence: CDR1 SGHTA, CDR2 FQGNSA. The CDR3 extends over 14 amino acids. CDR3 sequence (DNA): TGTGCCAGCAGCGCCTCTAGGGATACGGAGACCCAGTACTTC. Translated, it gives CASSASRDTETQYF.

This clonotype was counted between two and nine times. The V gene is TRBV10-3, the J gene TRBJ1-5; a weak D match, TRBD1 (6 bases). Germline CDR1 ENHRY, CDR2 SYGVKD. The V gene lost 3 bases and the J gene lost 11 bases, with 26 bases spanning the gap. CDR3 length equals 17 residues. CDR3 residues: CAISERTSGGPKETQHF. In nucleotides, the CDR3 is TGTGCCATCAGTGAACGGACTAGCGGGGGGCCAAAAGAGACCCAGCATTTT.

The chain carries TRBV7-9 and TRBJ2-7; 9 bases match TRBD2. The J call is uncertain, as TRBJ2-1 better fits the DNA end. CDR3 length: 14 residues. Germline V CDR1 and CDR2: SEHNR, FQNEAQ (reference sequence). The CDR3: CASSPRTSVIEQFF. In DNA, the CDR3 is TGTGCCAGCAGCCCCAGGACTAGCGTGATTGAGCAGTTCTTC.

The chain couples TRBV12-3 or TRBV12-4 to TRBJ1-2; no clear D. V dropped 7 bases and J dropped 4 bases, with 13 bases sitting between them. This CDR3 is 13 amino acids long. CDR3 in amino acids: CASTNGGPYGYTF. The DNA of the CDR3 is TGTGCCAGCACTAATGGAGGACCCTATGGCTACACCTTC.

This clonotype was observed a few times. The V gene is TRBV28, the J gene TRBJ1-5; D possibly corresponds to TRBD1 (5 bases). CDR3 length equals 14 residues. Deletions cut 4 bases from V and 4 bases from J, with 11 bases between. Germline V gives CDR1 MDHEN, CDR2 SYDVKM. CDR3 amino acids: CASSWDGENQPQHF. The CDR3, as DNA: TGTGCCAGCAGTTGGGACGGGGAGAATCAGCCCCAGCATTTT. The whole variable domain, filled in from reference TRBV28 and TRBJ1-5, reads DVKVTQSSRYLVKRTGEKVFLECVQDMDHENMFWYRQDPGLGLRLIYFSYDVKMKEKGDIPEGYSVSREKKERFSLILESASTNQTSMYLCASSWDGENQPQHFGDGTRLSIL.

The chain combines TRBV14 with TRBJ2-2; D gene unclear. Deletions cut 5 bases from V and 5 bases from J, with 9 bases between. This CDR3 region has 13 residues. The V gene's germline CDR1 is SGHDN and CDR2 FVKESK. The CDR3 protein is CASSWTMTGELFF. CDR3 nucleotides: TGTGCCAGCAGCTGGACCATGACCGGGGAGCTGTTTTTT.

This clonotype showed up just a few times. This chain connects TRBV6-5 to TRBJ1-5; 8 bases agree with TRBD1. Germline V gene data show CDR1 as MNHEY and CDR2 as SVGAGI. With V trimmed by 6 bases and J by 7 bases, 8 bases remained unmatched. The CDR3 extends over 14 amino acids. The CDR3 DNA is TGTGCCAGCAGGGATGGGACAGGAAGACAGCCCCAGCATTTT. It is translated as CASRDGTGRQPQHF.

This clonotype has at least ten counts. The chain couples TRBV20-1 to TRBJ1-1; no clear D. From germline, CDR1 is DFQATT and CDR2 SNEGSKA (reference sequence). V was trimmed by 5 bases and J by 2 bases, leaving 9 bases between them. The CDR3 consists of 12 residues. The CDR3 coding sequence is TGCAGTGCTTACGGGCCAAACACTGAAGCTTTCTTT. Translating it yields CSAYGPNTEAFF.